This note documents a single T cell receptor (beta chain) sequence. TCR beta CDR3 region amplification was performed from RNA transcripts. During a first-round RT-PCR of the TCR CDR3, the HTBI primer set was used. MiXCR, run by TCRdb on the multiplex PCR reads, gives a single entry per CDR3 protein. The table has some 490,000 distinct CDR3 sequences, roughly 16% seen once; the top ten hold less than 30%. Germline CDR1 SQVTM, CDR2 ANQGSEA. The ends were cut back, 2 bases at V and 6 bases at J, with 16 bases in the middle. The CDR3 has 14 amino acids. The data were obtained in a study of T cells in Graves' hyperthyroidism and ophthalmopathy.

Sequenced material: blood. The chain combines TRBV29-1 with TRBJ1-2; D gene ambiguous. This TCR came from a woman in her 30s with Graves' ophthalmopathy. Written as DNA, the CDR3 is TGCAGCGTTGAAAGACGTTCGGGAATAGATGGCTACACCTTC. Translation gives CSVERRSGIDGYTF. The whole variable domain, filled in from reference TRBV29-1 and TRBJ1-2, reads SAVISQKPSRDICQRGTSLTIQCQVDSQVTMMFWYRQQPGQSLTLIATANQGSEATYESGFVIDKFPISRPNLTFSTLTVSNMSPEDSSIYLCSVERRSGIDGYTFGSGTRLTVV.